The clone carrying this T cell receptor beta chain was seen only a few times. Its antigen is unknown. iRepertoire HTBI primers and Arm-PCR of CDR3 regions built TCR beta libraries. MiXCR was run by TCRdb on the multiplex PCR reads, yielding one entry per CDR3 protein. The table includes 500,000 or so distinct CDR3 sequences, 12% to 15% detected once. The V gene end was trimmed by 5 bases and the J gene end by 0 bases; junction bases not matched to a gene: 13. The germline CDR1 and CDR2 sequences are MNHEY and SMNVEV (reference sequence). CDR3 length equals 19 residues. This specimen comes from a study of regulatory T cells in long-lasting Graves disease. Turning to the study itself: Antithyroid drug use was under 3 months in newly diagnosed Graves' patients. Whole-study results and caveats: Repertoires from persistent disease leaned toward TRBV28, TRBJ1-2 and TRBJ2-5.

Time point specified: newly diagnosed GD, antithyroid drugs for less than 3 months. Preparation of the TCR library used RNA extracted from PBMCs. The source of the patients was an endocrinology department in Xi'an, China. The sample was also reused in another study, on T cells in Graves' hyperthyroidism and ophthalmopathy.

The chain recombines TRBV27 with TRBJ2-3; 11 positions agree with TRBD2. The input for sequencing was peripheral blood mononuclear cells (PBMCs), taken at new diagnosis, from a patient treated with antithyroid drugs. The origin of this receptor is a woman in her 50s with Graves disease. CDR3 region: CASSPIRTSGHASTDTQYF. The CDR3 region has the DNA TGTGCCAGCAGTCCGATAAGGACTAGCGGGCACGCTAGCACAGATACGCAGTATTTT.